One sample yielded the 22 T cell receptor beta chains listed below, sequenced in a study of Ad26.COV2.S vaccination and SARS-CoV-2 variants. Measured with immunoSEQ multiplex PCR; TCRdb has only the in-frame clones, and not every one. The sample holds more than 300,000 clones, roughly 90% seen once. Treatment described: some 20 received Ad26.COV2.S at low or high dose, single or two shots; roughly five received placebo; per-sample allocation not given. Vaccine and placebo recipients were sampled on day 63 after the first injection. Sequenced here: peripheral blood, sampled in a trial of Ad26.COV2.S vaccine versus placebo. These receptors were obtained from a person between 18 and 59 years old who received the Ad26.COV2.S COVID-19 vaccine or a placebo.

This rearrangement joins TRBV4-3 to TRBJ2-2; no reliable D call. Germline assignment: CDR1 LGHNA and CDR2 YSLEER. The V and J ends lost 0 bases and 7 bases respectively, with 6 bases between them. The CDR3 has 13 residues. The CDR3 sequence: CASSQDLLGELFF. The CDR3 DNA sequence: TGCGCCAGCAGCCAAGACCTTCTCGGGGAGCTGTTTTTT.

V usage is TRBV27 and J usage is TRBJ2-3; 9 bases match TRBD1. This CDR3 comprises 16 residues. The ends lost 5 bases at V and 3 bases at J; junction bases unmatched: 9. Germline-derived CDR1 and CDR2 are MNHEY and SMNVEV (reference sequence). CDR3 sequence (DNA): TGTGCCAGCAGTACCCTGGGACAGGGAGTGACAGATACGCAGTATTTT. Protein sequence: CASSTLGQGVTDTQYF.

The chain carries TRBV28 and TRBJ1-1; D gene uncertain. Germline CDR1 is MDHEN and CDR2 is SYDVKM. This CDR3 comprises 13 residues. Between the trimmed V and J ends, which lost 10 bases and 1 base, there was a span of 13 bases. CDR3 in DNA: TGTGCCACCCAGTTTGATGGGAACACTGAAGCTTTCTTT. It translates to CATQFDGNTEAFF. Full variable domain (remainder filled in from reference TRBV28 and TRBJ1-1): DVKVTQSSRYLVKRTGEKVFLECVQDMDHENMFWYRQDPGLGLRLIYFSYDVKMKEKGDIPEGYSVSREKKERFSLILESASTNQTSMYLCATQFDGNTEAFFGQGTRLTVV.

Only one count was recorded for this clone. The rearrangement joins TRBV18 to TRBJ2-2; TRBD1 is a possible D gene (5 bases). Germline CDR1 and CDR2: KGHSH and LQKENI. V gave up 1 base and J gave up 1 base, with 10 bases separating them. This CDR3 region has 16 residues. The CDR3 DNA reads TGTGCCAGCTCACCACAGCAGGGCATGAACACCGGGGAGCTGTTTTTT. This sequence encodes CASSPQQGMNTGELFF.

The CDR3 sequence: CAIGGLAGANEQFF. The CDR3 DNA follows: TGTGCCATCGGGGGACTAGCGGGGGCCAATGAGCAGTTCTTC. V and J are TRBV10-3 and TRBJ2-1; 14 bases are a match to TRBD2. The CDR3 spans 14 residues. V dropped 8 bases and J dropped 6; count of bases not matched to a gene: 3. CDR1 is ENHRY and CDR2 is SYGVKD in the germline V gene.

V is TRBV28 and J is TRBJ1-2, with D maybe TRBD1 (5 bases). The CDR3 contains 14 residues. Trimming took 5 bases from V and 6 from J, leaving 16 bases between them. Looked up from germline, CDR1 is MDHEN and CDR2 is SYDVKM. The CDR3 nucleotides are TGTGCCAGCAGTCCACTGAGGGGCCTCGATGGCTACACCTTC. Amino acid sequence: CASSPLRGLDGYTF.

The chain employs TRBV4-2 and TRBJ2-3; 9 bases fit TRBD2. The CDR3 has 17 amino acids. J was trimmed by 1 base and V by 5 bases; bases with no gene match: 10. CDR1 is LGHNA, CDR2 YNFKEQ, per germline. CDR3 amino acids: CASSKSGRLAGTDTQYF. As DNA, the CDR3 is TGTGCCAGCAGCAAGAGCGGGAGGCTCGCCGGCACAGATACGCAGTATTTT.

The V and J genes are TRBV18 and TRBJ1-5; D remains ambiguous. Between the trimmed V and J ends, which lost 3 bases and 5 bases, there was a span of 8 bases. This CDR3 region has 13 residues. The germline V gene has CDR1 KGHSH and CDR2 LQKENI. CDR3 bases: TGTGCCAGCTCACCTGAAGAGTATCAGCCCCAGCATTTT. Translating gives CASSPEEYQPQHF. Variable domain in full (rest from reference TRBV18 and TRBJ1-5): NAGVMQNPRHLVRRRGQEARLRCSPMKGHSHVYWYRQLPEEGLKFMVYLQKENIIDESGMPKERFSAEFPKEGPSILRIQQVVRGDSAAYFCASSPEEYQPQHFGDGTRLSIL.

This chain uses TRBV21-1 with TRBJ1-6. TRBV21-1 is listed as a pseudogene. The CDR3 runs 20 residues. CDR3 DNA: TGTGCCAGCAGCAAAGCGCCGTGGGAAACCGGACCCGGAGGTAATTCACCCCTCCACTTT. Translating gives CASSKAPWETGPGGNSPLHF.

The chain has TRBV7-9 and TRBJ2-7; 10 bases align to TRBD2. The germline gives CDR1 SEHNR, CDR2 FQNEAQ (reference sequence). This CDR3 has 13 amino acids. The trim removed 5 bases at V and 6 bases at J, leaving 4 bases unmatched. The CDR3 reads CASSISSGSEQYF. CDR3 nucleotide sequence: TGTGCCAGCAGCATCTCTAGCGGGAGCGAGCAGTACTTC. Drawing the rest from reference TRBV7-9 and TRBJ2-7, the complete variable domain is DTGVSQNPRHKITKRGQNVTFRCDPISEHNRLYWYRQTLGQGPEFLTYFQNEAQLEKSRLLSDRFSAERPKGSFSTLEIQRTEQGDSAMYLCASSISSGSEQYFGPGTRLTVT.

The genes are TRBV3-1 (or the pseudogene TRBV3-2) and TRBJ1-3; D may be TRBD1 (5 bases). Trimming stripped 3 bases from V and 0 bases from J, with 15 bases between. The CDR3 loop spans 17 amino acids. The germline V gene has CDR1 LGHDT and CDR2 YNNKEL (reference sequence). CDR3 DNA sequence: TGTGCCAGCAGCCACACCAGGGTTGTCCTCTCTGGAAACACCATATATTTT. Residues: CASSHTRVVLSGNTIYF.

As DNA, the CDR3 is TGTGCCAGCGAACGACAGGGCATGGATGGCTACACCTTC. Translated: CASERQGMDGYTF. V usage is TRBV5-6 and J usage is TRBJ1-2; TRBD1 matches 7 bases. V dropped 7 bases and J dropped 6; count of bases not matched to a gene: 9. Germline loops: CDR1 SGHDT, CDR2 YYEEEE. The CDR3 extends over 13 amino acids. Drawing the rest from reference TRBV5-6 and TRBJ1-2, the complete variable domain is DAGVTQSPTHLIKTRGQQVTLRCSPKSGHDTVSWYQQALGQGPQFIFQYYEEEERQRGNFPDRFSGHQFPNYSSELNVNALLLGDSALYLCASERQGMDGYTFGSGTRLTVV.

The chain combines TRBV7-2 with TRBJ2-7; D gene uncertain. Between the trimmed V and J ends, which lost 0 bases and 2 bases, there was a span of 8 bases. Germline V CDR1 and CDR2: SGHTA, FQGNSA. CDR3 size: 14 residues. CDR3 in DNA: TGTGCCAGCAGCTTAGCGGGATTAACCTACGAGCAGTACTTC. Encoded protein: CASSLAGLTYEQYF.

The chain employs TRBV18 and TRBJ2-7; no reliable D call. The CDR3 contains 13 residues. V lost 3 bases and J lost 2, with 8 bases in between. Germline V gene sequence: CDR1 KGHSH, CDR2 LQKENI. The CDR3 coding sequence is TGTGCCAGCTCACCCCCGGAGACCTACGAGCAGTACTTC. It encodes CASSPPETYEQYF.

The J gene is TRBJ2-1, the V gene TRBV4-3; D is possibly TRBD1 (5 bases). The CDR3 covers 17 residues. V lost 0 bases to trimming and J lost 1 base, with 13 bases between them. Germline lookup yields CDR1 LGHNA and CDR2 YSLEER. The CDR3 DNA reads TGCGCCAGCAGCCAAGATGGGGCCAGGAGTTCCTACAATGAGCAGTTCTTC. This codes for CASSQDGARSSYNEQFF.

This rearrangement joins TRBV9 to TRBJ2-5; D is tentatively TRBD1 or TRBD2 (6 bases each). Trimming removed 3 bases at V and 4 bases at J, with 19 bases between. This CDR3 spans 16 amino acids. CDR1 and CDR2 (germline): SGDLS, YYNGEE. CDR3 amino acids: CASSDPNRVGGETQYF. The CDR3 DNA follows: TGTGCCAGCAGCGATCCTAACAGGGTCGGGGGAGAGACCCAGTACTTC.

This sequence joins TRBV27 and TRBJ2-5, with D perhaps matching TRBD2 (5 bases). Trimming pared 4 bases from V and 6 bases from J, leaving 18 bases between. Germline lookup yields CDR1 MNHEY and CDR2 SMNVEV (reference sequence). This CDR3 contains 15 residues. CDR3 sequence: CASSSDAGARKTQYF. The CDR3 nucleotides are TGTGCCAGCAGTTCAGACGCGGGTGCGAGGAAGACCCAGTACTTC.

This clone has only one observation. The chain links TRBV7-8 to TRBJ2-5, with unresolved D. Germline V gene lookup returns CDR1 SGHVS and CDR2 FQNEAQ. V was pared by 5 bases and J by 5 bases, with 9 bases between. The CDR3 is made up of 12 amino acids. CDR3 nucleotide sequence: TGTGCCAGCAGCCCAGAACGGGAGACCCAGTACTTC. It translates to CASSPERETQYF.

The rearrangement links TRBV10-1 to TRBJ2-1; TRBD2 matches 8 bases. The CDR3 has 14 amino acids. V dropped 2 bases and J dropped 6; count of bases not matched to a gene: 3. The germline V gene encodes CDR1 WNHNN and CDR2 SYGVQD (reference sequence). CDR3: CASSEAGGTNEQFF. CDR3 bases: TGCGCCAGCAGTGAGGCGGGGGGAACCAATGAGCAGTTCTTC.

The CDR3 DNA follows: TGTGCCAGTAGTATCGGTTGGCAGGGAAAACCTTCAAACTATGGCTACACCTTC. This translates into CASSIGWQGKPSNYGYTF. This sequence joins TRBV19 and TRBJ1-2; D perhaps matches TRBD1 (5 bases). Germline loops: CDR1 LNHDA, CDR2 SQIVND (reference sequence). The CDR3 length is 18 residues. Trimming stripped 3 bases from V and 2 bases from J, with 22 bases between.

The chain recombines TRBV28 with TRBJ2-1, with 10 positions matching TRBD2. Germline-derived CDR1 and CDR2 are MDHEN and SYDVKM. The CDR3 spans 16 residues. V was pared by 6 bases and J by 8 bases, with 13 bases of the junction left unmatched. CDR3 amino acids: CASRGLSGGAVYEQFF. The CDR3 nucleotides are TGTGCCAGCAGGGGATTAAGCGGGGGGGCCGTGTATGAGCAGTTCTTC.

The V and J genes are TRBV7-2 and TRBJ2-1, with TRBD2 identical over 9 bases. Germline assignment: CDR1 SGHTA and CDR2 FQGNSA. Trimming at V came to 1 base and at J to 6 bases, leaving 7 bases not matched to a gene. The CDR3 runs to 16 residues. CDR3 nucleotide sequence: TGTGCCAGCAGCTTAGTTCCCGGGACTAGCACCAATGAGCAGTTCTTC. It is translated as CASSLVPGTSTNEQFF.